This record covers a single T cell receptor beta chain. As yet, its antigen is unknown. None of the patients had undergone any treatment ahead of thyroid surgery. In the authors' methods: Differences in CDR3 between clinicopathological groups were drawn on to build a classifier intended to discriminate distant-metastatic papillary thyroid cancer patients. TCRdb re-called the PCR reads through MiXCR. The V and J calls were determined by TCRdb, not by the authors. The profile shows roughly 20,000 clones, 34% of them singletons. The data stem from a study of metastatic and nonmetastatic thyroid tumors. Study-wide background: Thyroid patients, malignant and benign, had repertoires compared across blood and tumor or nodule tissue.

Study results and caveats: For both blood and tumor, malignant thyroid tumors reportedly showed significantly higher TCR beta diversity than benign nodules did.

V was trimmed by 6 bases and J by 2 bases, leaving 7 bases between them. Germline-derived CDR1 and CDR2 are MNHNS and SASEGT. This CDR3 contains 12 residues. The source material was tumor tissue. The source is a female donor with papillary thyroid cancer or a benign thyroid nodule (not recorded which). Some clones in this sample may be carry-over from other donors' samples. The V call is TRBV6-1, the J call TRBJ2-5; D gene unclear. CDR3 nucleotides: TGTGCCAGCAGGACATTTCAAGAGACCCAGTACTTC. Encoded protein: CASRTFQETQYF.